These T cell receptor beta chains were read from a single sample in a study of Tregs in tolerant kidney transplant recipients. TCRdb's copy holds only in-frame clones and misses some; the assay was immunoSEQ multiplex PCR. This sample carries roughly 70,000 clones, about four fifths of them seen once, and the ten largest clones take approximately 4%. The sequenced material came from CD4+ T cells from blood. These receptors all come from a human donor in good health. Each CDR3 is given with its conserved first and last residue. The order of the fields is J gene, clone size, D gene, V gene, CDR3 protein, CDR3 DNA. The D gene is left open where the match is weak. Clone size is stated in some rows and not others, as once, few, many or a class when expanded.

J: TRBJ2-1
size: NA
D: NA
V: TRBV9
CDR3: CASSVSAGDPSNEQFF
DNA: TGTGCCAGCAGCGTTAGTGCGGGTGACCCCAGCAATGAGCAGTTCTTC

J: TRBJ2-2
size: NA
D: NA
V: TRBV5-4
CDR3: CASRMLETGELFF
DNA: TGTGCCAGCAGAATGCTTGAGACCGGGGAGCTGTTTTTT

J: TRBJ1-1
size: NA
D: NA
V: TRBV6-6
CDR3: CASSYGSTEAFF
DNA: TGTGCCAGCAGTTACGGGTCCACTGAAGCTTTCTTT

J: TRBJ1-2
size: NA
D: NA
V: TRBV11-2
CDR3: CASSLGASRYGYTF
DNA: TGTGCCAGCAGCTTAGGGGCTTCTAGGTATGGCTACACCTTC

J: TRBJ2-3
size: once
D: NA
V: TRBV7-9
CDR3: CASTPRWGRESIDTQYF
DNA: TGTGCCAGCACCCCCCGTTGGGGGCGGGAGAGTATCGATACGCAGTATTTT

J: TRBJ2-5
size: once
D: NA
V: TRBV2
CDR3: CASRTTGTEPAGAQYF
DNA: TGTGCCAGCAGGACTACCGGGACCGAGCCAGCAGGGGCCCAGTACTTC

J: TRBJ2-2
size: NA
D: TRBD1
V: TRBV7-8
CDR3: CASSETGMDTGELFF
DNA: TGTGCCAGCAGTGAGACAGGGATGGACACCGGGGAGCTGTTTTTT

J: TRBJ1-2
size: NA
D: NA
V: TRBV27
CDR3: CASSLSSALVYGYTF
DNA: TGTGCCAGCAGTTTATCCTCGGCCCTAGTCTATGGCTACACCTTC

J: TRBJ1-5
size: NA
D: NA
V: TRBV4-1
CDR3: CASSQERVGNQPQHF
DNA: TGCGCCAGCAGCCAAGAACGGGTGGGCAATCAGCCCCAGCATTTT

J: TRBJ1-5
size: NA
D: TRBD1
V: TRBV4-2
CDR3: CASSQVEKPGQRNQPQHF
DNA: TGTGCCAGCAGCCAAGTAGAGAAACCGGGACAGAGGAATCAGCCCCAGCATTTT

J: TRBJ1-1
size: NA
D: NA
V: TRBV19
CDR3: CASTHTQPGNTEAFF
DNA: TGTGCCAGTACCCATACCCAGCCAGGGAACACTGAAGCTTTCTTT

J: TRBJ1-2
size: NA
D: NA
V: TRBV6-1
CDR3: CATGFSHYGYTF
DNA: TGTGCCACAGGGTTTTCCCACTATGGCTACACCTTC

J: TRBJ1-1
size: NA
D: NA
V: TRBV29-1
CDR3: CSVERGAEAFF
DNA: TGCAGCGTTGAAAGAGGGGCTGAAGCTTTCTTT

J: TRBJ1-2
size: once
D: NA
V: TRBV7-9
CDR3: CASSTPGKGYGYTF
DNA: TGTGCCAGCAGCACCCCAGGGAAGGGCTACGGCTACACCTTC

J: TRBJ2-7
size: once
D: NA
V: TRBV19
CDR3: CASSIKGGPYEQYF
DNA: TGTGCCAGTAGTATCAAGGGGGGCCCCTACGAGCAGTACTTC

J: TRBJ2-2
size: NA
D: NA
V: TRBV7-3
CDR3: CASSMPGAGELFF
DNA: TGTGCCAGCAGCATGCCAGGAGCCGGGGAGCTGTTTTTT

J: TRBJ1-1
size: NA
D: NA
V: TRBV5-1
CDR3: CASSLLRAGDTEAFF
DNA: TGCGCCAGCAGCTTGTTGCGGGCGGGCGACACTGAAGCTTTCTTT

J: TRBJ1-4
size: NA
D: NA
V: TRBV7-9
CDR3: CASSQEDILNEKLFF
DNA: TGTGCCAGCAGCCAGGAGGACATCCTTAATGAAAAACTGTTTTTT

J: TRBJ2-7
size: NA
D: NA
V: TRBV12-5
CDR3: CASGLALGSYEQYF
DNA: TGTGCTAGTGGTTTGGCCCTAGGAAGCTACGAGCAGTACTTC

J: TRBJ1-2
size: NA
D: NA
V: TRBV19
CDR3: CASSISDSYGHTF
DNA: TGTGCCAGTAGTATTTCCGACAGCTATGGCCACACCTTC

J: TRBJ2-3
size: few
D: NA
V: TRBV19
CDR3: CASSVEDTQYF
DNA: TGTGCCAGTAGTGTCGAGGATACGCAGTATTTT

J: TRBJ1-1
size: NA
D: TRBD1
V: TRBV7-9
CDR3: CASSFPPGQMRAFF
DNA: TGTGCCAGCAGCTTCCCCCCGGGACAGATGCGAGCTTTCTTT

J: TRBJ1-5
size: NA
D: NA
V: TRBV10-3
CDR3: CAISEMTGQPQHF
DNA: TGTGCCATCAGTGAGATGACAGGTCAGCCCCAGCATTTT

J: TRBJ1-5
size: once
D: NA
V: TRBV10-3
CDR3: CATMGHGDNQPQHF
DNA: TGTGCCACCATGGGACACGGGGATAATCAGCCCCAGCATTTT

J: TRBJ1-2
size: NA
D: NA
V: TRBV14
CDR3: CASSFNTIQADGYTF
DNA: TGTGCCAGCAGTTTTAATACCATACAGGCGGATGGCTACACCTTC

J: TRBJ1-3
size: NA
D: NA
V: TRBV7-2
CDR3: CASSLVVGGAPGNTIYF
DNA: TGTGCCAGCAGCTTAGTTGTGGGGGGCGCCCCTGGAAACACCATATATTTT

J: TRBJ1-3
size: NA
D: NA
V: TRBV4-1
CDR3: CASSRFVTQISGNTIYF
DNA: TGCGCCAGCAGCCGTTTCGTCACTCAAATCTCTGGAAACACCATATATTTT

J: TRBJ1-6
size: NA
D: NA
V: TRBV30
CDR3: CAWSSGASSYNSPLHF
DNA: TGTGCCTGGAGTTCCGGGGCGAGCTCCTATAATTCACCCCTCCACTTT

J: TRBJ2-3
size: NA
D: NA
V: TRBV5-6
CDR3: CASSLDPRVPDTQYF
DNA: TGTGCCAGCAGCTTGGATCCCAGGGTACCAGATACGCAGTATTTT

J: TRBJ1-1
size: NA
D: NA
V: TRBV18
CDR3: CASSQGSWDTEAFF
DNA: TGTGCCAGCTCCCAGGGATCCTGGGACACTGAAGCTTTCTTT

J: TRBJ2-6
size: few
D: NA
V: TRBV7-2
CDR3: CASSFGTGSGANVLTF
DNA: TGTGCCAGCAGCTTCGGGACGGGCTCTGGGGCCAACGTCCTGACTTTC

J: TRBJ1-2
size: NA
D: NA
V: TRBV28
CDR3: CASSPPTANYGYTF
DNA: TGTGCCAGCAGTCCCCCGACAGCTAACTATGGCTACACCTTC

J: TRBJ2-7
size: NA
D: NA
V: TRBV2
CDR3: CASTVSSGKQYF
DNA: TGTGCCAGTACAGTGTCTTCTGGGAAGCAGTACTTC

J: TRBJ2-1
size: NA
D: TRBD2
V: TRBV5-4
CDR3: CASSLEASGRSNEQFF
DNA: TGTGCCAGCAGCTTGGAGGCTAGCGGGAGGAGTAATGAGCAGTTCTTC

J: TRBJ2-7
size: NA
D: NA
V: TRBV18
CDR3: CASSPRQEYEQYF
DNA: TGTGCCAGCTCACCACGACAGGAATACGAGCAGTACTTC

J: TRBJ2-3
size: NA
D: TRBD2
V: TRBV6-6
CDR3: CASSPRAGGTTDTQYF
DNA: TGTGCCAGCAGCCCCAGAGCGGGGGGTACCACAGATACGCAGTATTTT